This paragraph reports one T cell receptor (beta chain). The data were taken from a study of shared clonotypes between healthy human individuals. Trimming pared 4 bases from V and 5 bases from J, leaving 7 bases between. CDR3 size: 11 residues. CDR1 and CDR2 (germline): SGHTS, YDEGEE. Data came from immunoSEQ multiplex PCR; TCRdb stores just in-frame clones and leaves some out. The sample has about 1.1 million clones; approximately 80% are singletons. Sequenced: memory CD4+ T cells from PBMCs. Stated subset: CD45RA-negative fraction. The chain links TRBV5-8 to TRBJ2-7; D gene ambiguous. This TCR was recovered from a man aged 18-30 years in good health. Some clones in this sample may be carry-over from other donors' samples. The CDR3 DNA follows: TGTGCCAGCAGCCCCCTGAACGAGCAGTACTTC. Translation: CASSPLNEQYF.